The 3 T cell receptor beta chains presented below share a single source sample, sequenced in a study of T cell responses to AZD1222 COVID-19 vaccine. Method: immunoSEQ multiplex PCR; TCRdb's copy keeps in-frame clones and lacks some. The sample contains approximately 110,000 clones, over 85% of which appear only once. Sample: peripheral blood, taken on day 0 of AZD1222 vaccination. These TCRs come from an adult in good health.

The chain joins TRBV5-1 to TRBJ1-4; D is unresolved. Germline lookup yields CDR1 SGHRS and CDR2 YFSETQ. CDR3 length: 15 residues. V lost 0 bases and J 8 bases, leaving 14 bases between the germline ends. DNA of the CDR3: TGCGCCAGCAGCTTGGTAGGCGGATTGCAAGAAAAACTGTTTTTT. Translated, it gives CASSLVGGLQEKLFF.

The gene calls are TRBV27 and TRBJ2-7, with 7 positions matching TRBD1. CDR3 length: 13 amino acids. Germline-derived CDR1 and CDR2 are MNHEY and SMNVEV (reference sequence). V was pared by 5 bases and J by 2 bases, with 3 bases of the junction left unmatched. The CDR3 DNA reads as TGTGCCAGCAGTCCAACAGGGGCCTACGAGCAGTACTTC. This codes for CASSPTGAYEQYF.

The chain carries TRBV6-1 and TRBJ2-2, with 11 positions matching TRBD2. Germline CDR1 reads MNHNS; CDR2 reads SASEGT. V was clipped by 3 bases and J by 2 bases; unmatched bases: 8. The CDR3 contains 18 residues. This CDR3 reads CASSDPPGLAVNTGELFF. The CDR3 DNA sequence: TGTGCCAGCAGTGACCCCCCGGGACTAGCGGTTAACACCGGGGAGCTGTTTTTT.